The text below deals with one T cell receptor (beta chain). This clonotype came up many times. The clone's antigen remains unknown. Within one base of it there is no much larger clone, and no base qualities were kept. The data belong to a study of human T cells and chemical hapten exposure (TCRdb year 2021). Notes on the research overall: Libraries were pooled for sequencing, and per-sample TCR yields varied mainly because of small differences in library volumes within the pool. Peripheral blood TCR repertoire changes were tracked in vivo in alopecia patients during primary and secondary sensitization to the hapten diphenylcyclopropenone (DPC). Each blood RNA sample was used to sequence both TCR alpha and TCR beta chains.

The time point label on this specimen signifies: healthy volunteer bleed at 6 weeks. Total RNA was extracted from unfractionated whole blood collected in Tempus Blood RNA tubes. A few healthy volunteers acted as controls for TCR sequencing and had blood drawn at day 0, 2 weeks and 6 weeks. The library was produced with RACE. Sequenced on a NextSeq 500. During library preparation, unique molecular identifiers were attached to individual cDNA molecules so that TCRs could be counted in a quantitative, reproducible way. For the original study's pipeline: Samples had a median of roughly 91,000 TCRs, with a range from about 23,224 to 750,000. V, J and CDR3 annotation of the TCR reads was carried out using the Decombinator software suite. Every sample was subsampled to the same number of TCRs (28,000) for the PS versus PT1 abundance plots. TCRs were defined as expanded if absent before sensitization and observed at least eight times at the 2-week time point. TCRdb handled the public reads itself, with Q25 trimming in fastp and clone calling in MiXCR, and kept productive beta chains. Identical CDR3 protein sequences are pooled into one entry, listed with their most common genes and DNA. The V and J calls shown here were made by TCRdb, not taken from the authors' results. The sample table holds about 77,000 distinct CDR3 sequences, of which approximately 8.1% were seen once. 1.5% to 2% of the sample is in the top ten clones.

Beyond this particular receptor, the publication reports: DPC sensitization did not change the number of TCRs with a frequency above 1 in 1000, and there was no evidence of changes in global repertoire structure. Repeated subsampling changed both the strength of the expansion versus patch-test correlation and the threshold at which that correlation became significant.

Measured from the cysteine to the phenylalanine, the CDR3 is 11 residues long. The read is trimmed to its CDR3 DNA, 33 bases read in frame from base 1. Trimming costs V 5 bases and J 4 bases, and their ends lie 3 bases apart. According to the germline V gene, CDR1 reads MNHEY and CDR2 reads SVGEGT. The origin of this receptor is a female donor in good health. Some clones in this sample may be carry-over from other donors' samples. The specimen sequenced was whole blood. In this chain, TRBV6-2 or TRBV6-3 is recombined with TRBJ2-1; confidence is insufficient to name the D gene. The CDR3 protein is CASSRYNEQFF. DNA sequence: TGTGCCAGCAGTCGATACAATGAGCAGTTCTTC.